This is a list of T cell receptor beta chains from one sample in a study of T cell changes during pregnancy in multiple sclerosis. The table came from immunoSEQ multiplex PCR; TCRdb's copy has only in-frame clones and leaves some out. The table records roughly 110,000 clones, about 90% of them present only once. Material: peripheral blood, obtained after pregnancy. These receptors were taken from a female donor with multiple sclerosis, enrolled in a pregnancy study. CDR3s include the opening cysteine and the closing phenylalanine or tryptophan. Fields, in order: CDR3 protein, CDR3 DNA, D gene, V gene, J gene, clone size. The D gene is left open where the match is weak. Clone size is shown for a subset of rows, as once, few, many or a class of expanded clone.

CASKGYRGVNTEAFF	TGTGCCAGTAAGGGATACAGGGGGGTGAACACTGAAGCTTTCTTT	TRBD1	TRBV25-1	TRBJ1-1	-
CASSPQTLYGYTF	TGTGCCAGCAGCCCTCAGACACTCTATGGCTACACCTTC	-	TRBV9	TRBJ1-2	-
CASSLGQGWEKLFF	TGTGCCAGCAGTCTAGGACAGGGTTGGGAAAAACTGTTTTTT	TRBD1	TRBV27	TRBJ1-4	-
CASSPRQGNQPQHF	TGTGCCAGCAGTCCCCGACAGGGCAATCAGCCCCAGCATTTT	-	TRBV25-1	TRBJ1-5	-
CASSLGGTFEPQHF	TGTGCCAGCAGTTTAGGGGGGACTTTCGAGCCCCAGCATTTT	-	TRBV27	TRBJ1-5	once
CASSPPGQGFRGYTF	TGTGCCAGCAGCCCCCCGGGACAGGGGTTCCGAGGCTACACCTTC	TRBD1	TRBV7-2	TRBJ1-2	once
CASSYSTGLTDTQYF	TGTGCCAGCAGTTACTCGACGGGACTCACAGATACGCAGTATTTT	-	TRBV6-5	TRBJ2-3	-
CASSVEAGMNTEAFF	TGTGCCAGCAGCGTAGAAGCAGGGATGAACACTGAAGCTTTCTTT	-	TRBV9	TRBJ1-1	-
CSVVAGGYGYTF	TGCAGCGTTGTGGCGGGAGGCTATGGCTACACCTTC	-	TRBV29-1	TRBJ1-2	-
CASSAVGEGYTF	TGTGCCAGCAGCGCAGTCGGGGAGGGCTACACCTTC	-	TRBV6-1	TRBJ1-2	-
CASSLGMRETQYF	TGTGCCAGCAGCCTCGGGATGAGAGAGACCCAGTACTTC	-	TRBV11-2	TRBJ2-5	-
CASSPRSGKGTDTQYF	TGTGCCAGCAGTCCTCGTAGCGGGAAAGGGACAGATACGCAGTATTTT	TRBD2	TRBV6-6	TRBJ2-3	-
CASIPQGRETQYF	TGTGCCAGCATCCCTCAGGGAAGGGAGACCCAGTACTTC	-	TRBV27	TRBJ2-5	-
CAWSPNYNEQFF	TGTGCCTGGAGCCCAAACTACAATGAGCAGTTCTTC	-	TRBV30	TRBJ2-1	-
CASTKGLAGVRLNDTQYF	TGTGCCAGCACCAAGGGACTAGCGGGAGTCCGGTTAAATGATACGCAGTATTTT	TRBD2	TRBV9	TRBJ2-3	-
CASSQTRTGYEQFF	TGCGCCAGCAGCCAAACCCGGACAGGGTATGAGCAGTTCTTC	TRBD1	TRBV4-1	TRBJ2-1	-
CASSQSGQGANYGYTF	TGTGCCAGCTCACAATCGGGACAGGGGGCGAACTATGGCTACACCTTC	TRBD1	TRBV18	TRBJ1-2	-